This TCR beta chain emerged from a study of blood T cell repertoires in COVID-19. Trimming took 5 bases from V and 0 from J, leaving 5 bases between them. The CDR3 has 13 residues. Germline CDR1 reads MNHEY; CDR2 reads SMNVEV (reference sequence). TCRdb keeps only in-frame clones here, not all; method: immunoSEQ multiplex PCR. The sample lists roughly 120,000 clones, around 70% occurring once. This sequence was found in an older man with COVID-19, enrolled during active disease. The chain employs TRBV27 and TRBJ2-1, with unresolved D. The sequenced material came from peripheral blood. Here the CDR3 reads CASSRSSYNEQFF. CDR3 bases: TGTGCCAGCAGTCGGAGCTCCTACAATGAGCAGTTCTTC.